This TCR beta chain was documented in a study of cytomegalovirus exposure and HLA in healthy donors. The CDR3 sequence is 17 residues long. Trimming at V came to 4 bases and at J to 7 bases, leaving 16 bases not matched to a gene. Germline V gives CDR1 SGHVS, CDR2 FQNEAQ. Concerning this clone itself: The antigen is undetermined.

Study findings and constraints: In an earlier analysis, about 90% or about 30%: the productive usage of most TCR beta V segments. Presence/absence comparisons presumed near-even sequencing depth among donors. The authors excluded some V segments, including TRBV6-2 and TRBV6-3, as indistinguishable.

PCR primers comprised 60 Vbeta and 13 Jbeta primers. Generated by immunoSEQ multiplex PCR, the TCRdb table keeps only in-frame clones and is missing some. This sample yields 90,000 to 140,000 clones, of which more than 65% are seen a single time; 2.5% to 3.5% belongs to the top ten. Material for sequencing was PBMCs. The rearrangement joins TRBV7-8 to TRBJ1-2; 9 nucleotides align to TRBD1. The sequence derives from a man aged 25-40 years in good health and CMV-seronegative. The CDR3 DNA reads TGTGCCAGCAGCTCAAGACGAGACCCGGGACAGGGAGGTGGCTACACCTTC. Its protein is CASSSRRDPGQGGGYTF.